These 16 T cell receptor beta chains came from one sample sequenced in a study of blood T cell repertoires in COVID-19. Assay used: immunoSEQ multiplex PCR; TCRdb lists only in-frame clones, some missing. Of 250,000 or so clones in the sample, approximately 86% are singletons; the top ten hold 0.8%. Specimen: peripheral blood. All receptors derive from a woman in her twenties or thirties with acute or convalescent COVID-19.

The chain employs TRBV10-1 and TRBJ1-6, with 8 nucleotides matching TRBD1. J gave up 9 bases and V 9 bases, and 7 bases lay outside the gene matches. CDR3 size: 13 residues. Germline V CDR1 and CDR2: WNHNN, SYGVQD (reference sequence). The CDR3 DNA reads TGCGCCAGAACGACAGGGGCGGGTTCACCCCTCCACTTT. Amino acid sequence: CARTTGAGSPLHF.

This sequence joins TRBV3-1 (or the pseudogene TRBV3-2) and TRBJ1-2, with D unclear. Looked up from germline, CDR1 is LGHDT and CDR2 is YNNKEL (reference sequence). CDR3 size: 13 residues. V dropped 2 bases and J dropped 4 bases, with 8 bases sitting between them. CDR3 DNA sequence: TGTGCCAGCAGCCAACAGGACTTCTATGGCTACACCTTC. Translated: CASSQQDFYGYTF.

The chain has TRBV5-1 and TRBJ1-3, with a tentative D call TRBD1 (6 bases). The length of the CDR3 is 16 residues. Looked up from germline, CDR1 is SGHRS and CDR2 is YFSETQ. V lost 0 bases and J lost 1, with 11 bases in between. CDR3 nucleotides: TGCGCCAGCAGCTTGGAGGCAGGGGCATCTGGAAACACCATATATTTT. It yields the protein CASSLEAGASGNTIYF. Complete variable domain (other parts from reference TRBV5-1 and TRBJ1-3): KAGVTQTPRYLIKTRGQQVTLSCSPISGHRSVSWYQQTPGQGLQFLFEYFSETQRNKGNFPGRFSGRQFSNSRSEMNVSTLELGDSALYLCASSLEAGASGNTIYFGEGSWLTVV.

The chain carries TRBV4-1 and TRBJ2-7, with TRBD1 matching 7 bases. Germline V CDR1 and CDR2: MGHRA, YSYEKL. J lost 3 bases, V lost 4 bases, and 9 bases had no gene match. The CDR3 has 15 residues. Here the CDR3 DNA reads TGCGCCAGCAGCCGGGAACGACAGGGAATCTACGAGCAGTACTTC. The encoded protein is CASSRERQGIYEQYF.

The chain combines TRBV7-9 with TRBJ1-4, with TRBD1 identical over 8 bases. V shed 6 bases and J 6 bases; nucleotides not matched to a gene: 12. The V gene's germline CDR1 is SEHNR and CDR2 FQNEAQ (reference sequence). CDR3 size: 16 residues. The CDR3 bases are TGTGCCAGCAGTCCAATGGGACCCAGGGGGCATGAAAAACTGTTTTTT. Its protein product is CASSPMGPRGHEKLFF.

This clone showed up just once. This chain uses TRBV5-6 with TRBJ1-5; D possibly corresponds to TRBD1 (5 bases). Trimming cost V 0 bases and J 3 bases, with 7 bases left between them. Germline V CDR1 and CDR2: SGHDT, YYEEEE. This CDR3 is built from 14 residues. The CDR3 loop reads CASSLVGDNQPQHF. CDR3 DNA: TGTGCCAGCAGCTTGGTAGGGGACAATCAGCCCCAGCATTTT. Full variable domain (outside the CDR3, taken from reference TRBV5-6 and TRBJ1-5): DAGVTQSPTHLIKTRGQQVTLRCSPKSGHDTVSWYQQALGQGPQFIFQYYEEEERQRGNFPDRFSGHQFPNYSSELNVNALLLGDSALYLCASSLVGDNQPQHFGDGTRLSIL.

The rearrangement joins TRBV6-2 or TRBV6-3 to TRBJ1-1; perhaps TRBD1 as D (6 bases). CDR3 length equals 16 residues. Germline loops: CDR1 MNHEY, CDR2 SVGEGT. V was shortened by 4 bases and J by 1 base, with 16 bases between the two germline ends. The CDR3 DNA reads TGTGCCAGCAGTTTTCCCTCCGGGACAACGAACACTGAAGCTTTCTTT. This codes for CASSFPSGTTNTEAFF.

The rearrangement links TRBV9 to TRBJ2-3, with D unclear. The CDR3 contains 13 residues. Trimming took off 0 bases at V and 2 bases at J, with 4 bases between the two ends. Germline CDR1 SGDLS, CDR2 YYNGEE. CDR3: CASSVGATDTQYF. The CDR3 bases are TGTGCCAGCAGCGTAGGGGCCACAGATACGCAGTATTTT. The full variable domain, its missing parts supplied by reference TRBV9 and TRBJ2-3, is DSGVTQTPKHLITATGQRVTLRCSPRSGDLSVYWYQQSLDQGLQFLIQYYNGEERAKGNILERFSAQQFPDLHSELNLSSLELGDSALYFCASSVGATDTQYFGPGTRLTVL.

The V gene is TRBV5-6, the J gene TRBJ1-1; D is unresolved. Germline V gives CDR1 SGHDT, CDR2 YYEEEE. This CDR3 comprises 14 residues. V lost 4 bases to trimming and J lost 8 bases, with 18 bases between them. The CDR3 nucleotides are TGTGCCAGCAGCCGAGATCAGGATTTGTCCGAAGCTTTCTTT. This translates into CASSRDQDLSEAFF.

This chain links TRBV2 with TRBJ1-2; TRBD1 agrees at 8 bases. The CDR3 runs to 17 residues. Germline V gives CDR1 SNHLY, CDR2 FYNNEI. V lost 2 bases and J lost 1; bases outside the gene matches: 9. The CDR3 loop is CASSEHRDRSDNYGYTF. The DNA for the CDR3 is TGTGCCAGCAGTGAACACCGGGACAGGAGTGATAACTATGGCTACACCTTC.

This clone was seen a handful of times. The chain carries TRBV19 and TRBJ2-3; no clear D gene. Germline V gives CDR1 LNHDA, CDR2 SQIVND (reference sequence). Deletions cut 3 bases from V and 5 bases from J, with 3 bases between. This CDR3 region has 11 residues. In DNA form, the CDR3 reads TGTGCCAGTAGTATCGGAGATACGCAGTATTTT. Translation gives CASSIGDTQYF.

CDR3 residues: CASSLGMSGIYNEQFF. The CDR3 coding sequence is TGTGCCAGCAGCCTAGGGATGTCGGGGATCTACAATGAGCAGTTCTTC. The chain is built from TRBV7-9 and TRBJ2-1; maybe TRBD2 (5 bases). This CDR3 spans 16 amino acids. V dropped 5 bases and J dropped 3 bases, with 17 bases sitting between them. The germline V gene has CDR1 SEHNR and CDR2 FQNEAQ (reference sequence).

V usage is TRBV24-1 and J usage is TRBJ2-2, with 12 bases identical to TRBD2. The CDR3 has 14 residues. Looked up from germline, CDR1 is KGHDR and CDR2 is SFDVKD. Losses at the gene ends were 10 bases for V and 4 bases for J; bases not matched to a gene: 3. The CDR3 protein is CATQTSGGTGELFF. The CDR3 coding sequence is TGTGCCACGCAGACTAGCGGGGGCACCGGGGAGCTGTTTTTT.

This clone was found a few times. V and J are TRBV9 and TRBJ1-3; D remains unclear. This CDR3 is built from 13 residues. V was trimmed by 5 bases and J by 0 bases, leaving 6 bases between them. Looked up from germline, CDR1 is SGDLS and CDR2 is YYNGEE. This CDR3 reads CASRELSGNTIYF. Here the CDR3 DNA reads TGTGCCAGCAGAGAGCTCTCTGGAAACACCATATATTTT. Based on the CDR3 plus reference TRBV9 and TRBJ1-3, the full variable domain is DSGVTQTPKHLITATGQRVTLRCSPRSGDLSVYWYQQSLDQGLQFLIQYYNGEERAKGNILERFSAQQFPDLHSELNLSSLELGDSALYFCASRELSGNTIYFGEGSWLTVV.

The gene calls are TRBV5-4 and TRBJ1-2; D is unclear. The CDR3 has 14 residues. The ends were cut back, 0 bases at V and 4 bases at J, with 10 bases in the middle. CDR1 is SGHNT, CDR2 YYREEE, per germline (reference sequence). The CDR3, as DNA: TGTGCCAGCAGCTTGGCACGGTCAGGCTATGGCTACACCTTC. Translating gives CASSLARSGYGYTF.

This rearrangement joins TRBV18 to TRBJ1-2; D possibly corresponds to TRBD1 (6 bases). Trimming shortened V by 1 base and J by 1 base, and 16 bases separated the two germline ends. There are 17 residues in the CDR3. CDR1 is KGHSH, CDR2 LQKENI, per germline. CDR3 sequence: CASSPLTRRGGNYGYTF. CDR3 bases: TGTGCCAGCTCACCACTAACTCGCAGGGGTGGTAACTATGGCTACACCTTC.